The rows below give T cell receptor beta chains drawn from one sample of a study of T-cell memory formation after mild COVID-19. TCRdb re-called the 5' RACE reads with MiXCR, one entry per CDR3 protein. The sample contains 450,000 to 700,000 distinct CDR3 sequences, approximately 19% of which appear only once. Sequences were obtained from PBMCs or a T cell subset sorted from them (not recorded which). The receptors stem from an adult woman who had mild COVID-19 (a few samples of this study predate the infection). Cell type and time point are not known. Each CDR3 is given with its conserved first and last residue. The D gene is left open where the match is weak. Clone size, where shown, is once, few, many, or a class for clones that have expanded.

J | V | D | size | CDR3 | DNA
TRBJ2-5 | TRBV11-2 | - | - | CASSLVRGEFQETQYF | TGTGCCAGCAGCTTAGTCAGGGGCGAGTTCCAAGAGACCCAGTACTTC
TRBJ2-2 | TRBV20-1 | - | many | CSAAKTSSTGELFF | TGCAGTGCTGCGAAGACTAGTTCTACCGGGGAGCTGTTTTTT
TRBJ2-7 | TRBV7-9 | TRBD2 | few | CASSLGLAGGPGVEQYF | TGTGCCAGCAGCTTAGGACTAGCGGGAGGGCCAGGTGTCGAGCAGTACTTC
TRBJ2-2 | TRBV6-5 | TRBD1 | few | CASRLQGATGELFF | TGTGCCAGCAGGCTACAGGGGGCGACCGGGGAGCTGTTTTTT
TRBJ2-7 | TRBV7-2 | - | few | CASSFYGSRYEQYF | TGTGCCAGCAGCTTTTACGGGAGTAGGTACGAGCAGTACTTC
TRBJ2-5 | TRBV5-1 | - | many | CASSQPWGREGETQYF | TGCGCCAGCAGCCAACCCTGGGGCAGGGAAGGAGAGACCCAGTACTTC
TRBJ2-5 | TRBV5-1 | - | many | CASSKRLSVQETQYF | TGCGCCAGCAGCAAAAGACTTTCCGTTCAGGAGACCCAGTACTTC
TRBJ1-2 | TRBV21-1 | - | - | CASTQGQRNRGYTF | TGTGCCAGCACCCAGGGCCAAAGGAATCGGGGCTACACCTTC
TRBJ1-6 | TRBV20-1 | TRBD1 | few | CSATSMGGQGGMMVHNSPLHF | TGCAGTGCTACCTCCATGGGTGGACAGGGCGGAATGATGGTCCATAATTCACCCCTCCACTTT
TRBJ2-1 | TRBV29-1 | TRBD2 | many | CSVWGLAGGLGYNEQFF | TGCAGCGTTTGGGGCCTAGCGGGAGGGCTTGGGTACAATGAGCAGTTCTTC
TRBJ1-1 | TRBV7-2 | - | few | CASSLGLREAFF | TGTGCCAGCAGTTTGGGTCTCCGGGAGGCTTTCTTT
TRBJ2-5 | TRBV5-1 | TRBD2 | - | CASGPGRTSGKETQYF | TGCGCCAGCGGGCCGGGGAGGACTAGCGGGAAGGAGACCCAGTACTTC
TRBJ1-5 | TRBV7-2 | - | few | CASSLEQGENQPQHF | TGTGCCAGCAGCTTAGAGCAGGGAGAGAATCAGCCCCAGCATTTT